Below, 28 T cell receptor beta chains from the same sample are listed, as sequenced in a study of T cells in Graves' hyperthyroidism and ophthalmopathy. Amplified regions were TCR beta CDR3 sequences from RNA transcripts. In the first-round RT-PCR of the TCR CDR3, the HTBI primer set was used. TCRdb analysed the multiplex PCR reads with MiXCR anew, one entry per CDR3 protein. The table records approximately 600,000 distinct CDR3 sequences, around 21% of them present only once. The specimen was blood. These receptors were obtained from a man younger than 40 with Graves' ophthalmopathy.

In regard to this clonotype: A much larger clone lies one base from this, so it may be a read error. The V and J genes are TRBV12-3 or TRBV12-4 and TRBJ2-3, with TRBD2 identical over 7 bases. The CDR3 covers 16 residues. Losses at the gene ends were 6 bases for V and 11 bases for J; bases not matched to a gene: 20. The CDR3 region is CASSSMTSGTGGKQYF. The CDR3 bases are TGTGCCAGCAGCTCGATGACAAGCGGGACTGGGGGTAAGCAGTATTTT.

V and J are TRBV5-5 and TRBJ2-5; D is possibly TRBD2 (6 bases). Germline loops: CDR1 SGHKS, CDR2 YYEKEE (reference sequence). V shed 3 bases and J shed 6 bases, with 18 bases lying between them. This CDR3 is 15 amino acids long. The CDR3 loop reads CASSSRDWSVKTQYF. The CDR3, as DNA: TGTGCCAGCAGCTCCCGGGACTGGTCTGTGAAGACCCAGTACTTC.

The CDR3 coding sequence is TGCGCCAGCAGCTTTTCGGAGGGGAGCTACAATGAGCAGTTCTTC. Translation gives CASSFSEGSYNEQFF. V and J are TRBV5-1 and TRBJ2-1; D is perhaps TRBD2 (6 bases). Between the trimmed V and J ends, which lost 2 bases and 3 bases, there was a span of 12 bases. The CDR3 has 15 amino acids. Germline V gene lookup returns CDR1 SGHRS and CDR2 YFSETQ.

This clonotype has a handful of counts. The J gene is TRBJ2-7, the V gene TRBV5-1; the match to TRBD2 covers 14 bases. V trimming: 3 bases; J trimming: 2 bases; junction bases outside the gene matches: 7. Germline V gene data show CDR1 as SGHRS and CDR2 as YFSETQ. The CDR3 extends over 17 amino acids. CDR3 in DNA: TGCGCCAGCAGCTCGGGACTAGCGGGGGTCTCCCCCTACGAGCAGTACTTC. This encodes CASSSGLAGVSPYEQYF.

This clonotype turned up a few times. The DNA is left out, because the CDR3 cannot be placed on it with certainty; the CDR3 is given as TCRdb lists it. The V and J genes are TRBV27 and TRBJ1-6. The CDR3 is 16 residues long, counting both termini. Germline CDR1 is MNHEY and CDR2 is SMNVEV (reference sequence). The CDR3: CASSSSTGRYNSPLHF.

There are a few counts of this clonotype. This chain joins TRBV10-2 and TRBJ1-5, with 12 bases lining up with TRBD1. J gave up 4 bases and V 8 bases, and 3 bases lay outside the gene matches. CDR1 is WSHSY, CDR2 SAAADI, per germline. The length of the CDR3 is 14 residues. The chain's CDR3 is CASGTGGFNQPQHF. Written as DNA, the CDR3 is TGCGCCAGCGGGACAGGGGGCTTTAATCAGCCCCAGCATTTT.

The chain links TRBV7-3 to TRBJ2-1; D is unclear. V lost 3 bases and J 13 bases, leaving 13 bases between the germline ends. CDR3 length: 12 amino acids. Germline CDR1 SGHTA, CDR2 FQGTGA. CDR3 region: CASSFFRGPQFF. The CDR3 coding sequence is TGTGCCAGCAGCTTTTTCCGAGGTCCTCAGTTCTTC.

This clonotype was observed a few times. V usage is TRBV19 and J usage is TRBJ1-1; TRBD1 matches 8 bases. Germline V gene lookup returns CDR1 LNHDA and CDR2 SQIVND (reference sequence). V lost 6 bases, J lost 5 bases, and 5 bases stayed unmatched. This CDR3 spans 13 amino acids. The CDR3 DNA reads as TGTGCCAGTAGGCAGGGGGCGAGTACTGAAGCTTTCTTT. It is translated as CASRQGASTEAFF.

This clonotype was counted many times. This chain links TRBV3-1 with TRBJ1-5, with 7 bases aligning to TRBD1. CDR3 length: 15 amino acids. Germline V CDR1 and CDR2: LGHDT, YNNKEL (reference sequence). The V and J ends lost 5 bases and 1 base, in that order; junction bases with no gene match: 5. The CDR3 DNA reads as TGTGCCAGCAGCTTAGGACAGGCAAGCAATCAGCCCCAGCATTTT. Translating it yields CASSLGQASNQPQHF.

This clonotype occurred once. The CDR3 protein is CASSAGDRGGETQYF. CDR3 nucleotide sequence: TGCGCCAGCAGCGCGGGGGACAGGGGAGGAGAGACCCAGTACTTC. The rearrangement uses TRBV5-1 and TRBJ2-5; TRBD1 matches 10 bases. With 4 bases clipped from V and 4 bases from J, the junction kept 7 bases outside the gene matches. Germline-derived CDR1 and CDR2 are SGHRS and YFSETQ. The CDR3 totals 15 residues.

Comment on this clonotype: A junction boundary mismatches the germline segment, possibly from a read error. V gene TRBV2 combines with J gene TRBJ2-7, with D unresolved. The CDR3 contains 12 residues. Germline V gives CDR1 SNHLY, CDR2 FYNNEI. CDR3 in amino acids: CVSSGGAYEQYF. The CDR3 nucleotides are TGTGTCAGCAGTGGTGGGGCCTACGAGCAGTACTTC.

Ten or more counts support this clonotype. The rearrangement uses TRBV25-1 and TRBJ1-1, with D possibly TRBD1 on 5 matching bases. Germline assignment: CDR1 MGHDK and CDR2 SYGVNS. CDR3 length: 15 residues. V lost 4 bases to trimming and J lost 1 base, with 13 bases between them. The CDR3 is CASSGPGRGNTEAFF. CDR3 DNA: TGTGCCAGCAGTGGGCCGGGACGGGGGAACACTGAAGCTTTCTTT.

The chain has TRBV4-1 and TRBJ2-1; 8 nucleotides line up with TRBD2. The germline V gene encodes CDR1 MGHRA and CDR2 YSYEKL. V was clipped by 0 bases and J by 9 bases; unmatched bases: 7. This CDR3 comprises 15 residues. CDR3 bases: TGCGCCAGCAGCCAAGAACGTAGCGGGAAAGGTGAGCAGTTCTTC. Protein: CASSQERSGKGEQFF.

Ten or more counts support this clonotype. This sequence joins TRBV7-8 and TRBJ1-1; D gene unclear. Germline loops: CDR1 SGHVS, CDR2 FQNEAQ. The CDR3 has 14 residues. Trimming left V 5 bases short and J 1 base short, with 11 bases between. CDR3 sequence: CASSPWVENTEAFF. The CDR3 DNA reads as TGTGCCAGCAGCCCGTGGGTCGAGAACACTGAAGCTTTCTTT. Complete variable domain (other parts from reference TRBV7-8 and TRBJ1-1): GAGVSQSPRYKVAKRGQDVALRCDPISGHVSLFWYQQALGQGPEFLTYFQNEAQLDKSGLPSDRFFAERPEGSVSTLKIQRTQQEDSAVYLCASSPWVENTEAFFGQGTRLTVV.

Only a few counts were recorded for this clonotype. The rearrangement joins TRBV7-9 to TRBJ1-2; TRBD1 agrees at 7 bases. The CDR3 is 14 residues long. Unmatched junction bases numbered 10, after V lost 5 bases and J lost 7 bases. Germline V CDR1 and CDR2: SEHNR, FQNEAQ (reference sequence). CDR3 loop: CASSMGQNPFGYTF. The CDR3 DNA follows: TGTGCCAGCAGCATGGGACAGAATCCTTTTGGCTACACCTTC.

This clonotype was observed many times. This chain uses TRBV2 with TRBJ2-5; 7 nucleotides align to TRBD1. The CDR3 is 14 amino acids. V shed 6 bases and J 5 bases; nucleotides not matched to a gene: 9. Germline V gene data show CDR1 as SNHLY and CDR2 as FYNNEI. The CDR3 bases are TGTGCCAGCAGAAAGGACAGGCTGGGCGAGACCCAGTACTTC. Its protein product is CASRKDRLGETQYF.

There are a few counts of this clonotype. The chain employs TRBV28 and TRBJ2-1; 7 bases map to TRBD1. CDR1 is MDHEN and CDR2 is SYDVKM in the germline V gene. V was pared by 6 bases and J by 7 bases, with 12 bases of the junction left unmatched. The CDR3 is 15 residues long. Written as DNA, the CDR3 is TGTGCCAGCAGACCTACACAGGGGCCCCTTAATGAGCAGTTCTTC. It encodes CASRPTQGPLNEQFF.

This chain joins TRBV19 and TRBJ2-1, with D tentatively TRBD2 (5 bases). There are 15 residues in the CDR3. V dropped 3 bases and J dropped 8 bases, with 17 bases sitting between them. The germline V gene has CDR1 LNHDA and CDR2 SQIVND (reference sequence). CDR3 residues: CASSIWAGETDEQFF. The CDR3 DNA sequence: TGTGCCAGTAGTATTTGGGCGGGTGAGACGGATGAGCAGTTCTTC.

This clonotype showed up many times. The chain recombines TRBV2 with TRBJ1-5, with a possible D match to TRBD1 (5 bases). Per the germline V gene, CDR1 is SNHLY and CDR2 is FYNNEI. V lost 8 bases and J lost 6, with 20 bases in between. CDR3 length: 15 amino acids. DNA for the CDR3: TGTGCCAGCCAGAGGGGAAGTCAAGATACTCAGCCCCAGCATTTT. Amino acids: CASQRGSQDTQPQHF.

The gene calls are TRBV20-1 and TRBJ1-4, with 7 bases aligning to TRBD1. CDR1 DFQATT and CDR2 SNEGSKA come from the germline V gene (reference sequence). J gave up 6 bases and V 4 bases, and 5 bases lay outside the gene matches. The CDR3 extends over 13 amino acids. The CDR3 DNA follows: TGCAGTGCTACTACAGGGGCAGATGAAAAACTGTTTTTT. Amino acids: CSATTGADEKLFF.

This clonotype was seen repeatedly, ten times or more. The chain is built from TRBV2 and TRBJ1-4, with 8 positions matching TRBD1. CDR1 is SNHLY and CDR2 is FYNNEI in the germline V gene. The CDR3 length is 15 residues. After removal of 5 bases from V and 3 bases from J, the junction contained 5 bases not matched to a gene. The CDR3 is CASSLTGVANEKLFF. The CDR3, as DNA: TGTGCCAGCAGTTTGACAGGGGTTGCTAATGAAAAACTGTTTTTT.

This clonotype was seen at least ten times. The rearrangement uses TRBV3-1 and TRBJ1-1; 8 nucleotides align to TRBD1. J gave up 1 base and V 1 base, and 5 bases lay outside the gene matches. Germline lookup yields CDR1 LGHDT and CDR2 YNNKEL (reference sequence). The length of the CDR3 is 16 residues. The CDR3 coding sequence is TGTGCCAGCAGCCAAGTATGGGGACAGGCGAACACTGAAGCTTTCTTT. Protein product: CASSQVWGQANTEAFF.

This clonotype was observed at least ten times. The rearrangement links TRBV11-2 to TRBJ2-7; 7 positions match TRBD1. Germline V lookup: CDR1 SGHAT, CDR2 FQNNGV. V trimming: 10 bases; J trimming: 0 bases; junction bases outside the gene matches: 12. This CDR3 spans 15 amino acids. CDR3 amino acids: CATGQADLASYEQYF. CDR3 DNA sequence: TGTGCCACCGGACAGGCGGACTTGGCCTCCTACGAGCAGTACTTC.

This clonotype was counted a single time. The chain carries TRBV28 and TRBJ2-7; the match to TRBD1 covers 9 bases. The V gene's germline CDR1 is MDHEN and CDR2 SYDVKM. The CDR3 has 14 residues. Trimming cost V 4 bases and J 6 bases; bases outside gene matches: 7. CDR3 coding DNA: TGTGCCAGCAGTTCATCCGGGACAGGGCTCGAGCAGTACTTC. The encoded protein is CASSSSGTGLEQYF.

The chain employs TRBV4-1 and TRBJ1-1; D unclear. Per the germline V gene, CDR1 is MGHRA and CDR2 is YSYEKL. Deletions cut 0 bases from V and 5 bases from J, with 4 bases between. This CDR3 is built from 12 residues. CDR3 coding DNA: TGCGCCAGCAGCCAAGATTGGACTGAAGCTTTCTTT. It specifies CASSQDWTEAFF.

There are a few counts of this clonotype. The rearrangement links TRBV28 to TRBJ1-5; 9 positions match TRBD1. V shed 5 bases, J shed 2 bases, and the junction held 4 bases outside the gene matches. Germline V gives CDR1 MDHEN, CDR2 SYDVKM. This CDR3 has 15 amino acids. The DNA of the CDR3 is TGTGCCAGCAGTCCACAGGGGGCCGGCAATCAGCCCCAGCATTTT. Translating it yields CASSPQGAGNQPQHF.

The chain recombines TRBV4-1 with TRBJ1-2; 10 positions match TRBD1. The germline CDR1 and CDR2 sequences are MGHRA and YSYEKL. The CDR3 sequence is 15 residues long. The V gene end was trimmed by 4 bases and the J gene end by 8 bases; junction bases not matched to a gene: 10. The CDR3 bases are TGCGCCAGCAGCCTTACCGGGACAGGGGTAGTAGGCTACACCTTC. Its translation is CASSLTGTGVVGYTF.

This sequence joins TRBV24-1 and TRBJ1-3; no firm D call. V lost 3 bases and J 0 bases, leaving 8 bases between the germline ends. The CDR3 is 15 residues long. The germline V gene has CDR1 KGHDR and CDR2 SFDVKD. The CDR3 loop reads CATSDPNLSGNTIYF. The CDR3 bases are TGTGCCACCAGTGATCCAAACCTCTCTGGAAACACCATATATTTT.